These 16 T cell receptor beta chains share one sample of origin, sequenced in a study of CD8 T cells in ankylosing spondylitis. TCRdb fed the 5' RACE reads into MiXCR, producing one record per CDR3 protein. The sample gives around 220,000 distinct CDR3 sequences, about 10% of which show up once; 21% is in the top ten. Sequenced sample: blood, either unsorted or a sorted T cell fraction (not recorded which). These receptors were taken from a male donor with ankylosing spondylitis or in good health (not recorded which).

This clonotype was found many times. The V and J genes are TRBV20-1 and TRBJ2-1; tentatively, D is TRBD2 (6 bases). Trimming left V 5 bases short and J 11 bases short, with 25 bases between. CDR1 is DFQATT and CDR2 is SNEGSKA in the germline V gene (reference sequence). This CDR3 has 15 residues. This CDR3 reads CSAERPHPSGDQQFF. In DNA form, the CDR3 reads TGCAGTGCTGAGAGACCCCACCCCTCGGGAGACCAGCAGTTCTTC.

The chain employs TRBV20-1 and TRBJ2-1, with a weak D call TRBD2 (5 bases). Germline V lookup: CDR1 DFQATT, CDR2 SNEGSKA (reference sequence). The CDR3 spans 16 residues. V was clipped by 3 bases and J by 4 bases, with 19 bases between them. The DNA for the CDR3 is TGCAGTGCTAGGAATCGAAACGGGGATCTATACAATGAGCAGTTCTTC. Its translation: CSARNRNGDLYNEQFF.

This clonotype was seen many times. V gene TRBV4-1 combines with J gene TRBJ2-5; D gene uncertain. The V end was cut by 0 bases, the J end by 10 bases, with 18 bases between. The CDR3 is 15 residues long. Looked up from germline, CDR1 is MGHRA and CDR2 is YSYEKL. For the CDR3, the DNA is TGCGCCAGCAGCCAAGATCCTCTGGTAGAACGGAGCCAGTACTTC. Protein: CASSQDPLVERSQYF.

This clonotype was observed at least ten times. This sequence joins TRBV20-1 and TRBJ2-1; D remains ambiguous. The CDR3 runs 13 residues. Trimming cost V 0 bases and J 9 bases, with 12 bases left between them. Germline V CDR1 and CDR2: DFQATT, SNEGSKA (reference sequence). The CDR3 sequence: CSARDIGRTEQFF. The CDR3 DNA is TGCAGTGCTAGAGATATAGGGCGGACTGAGCAGTTCTTC.

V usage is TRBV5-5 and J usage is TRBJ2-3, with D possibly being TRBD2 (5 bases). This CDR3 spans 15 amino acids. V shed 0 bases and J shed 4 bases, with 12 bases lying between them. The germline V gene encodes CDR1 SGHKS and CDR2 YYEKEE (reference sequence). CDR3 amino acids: CASSLAAGPPDTQYF. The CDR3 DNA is TGTGCCAGCAGCTTGGCCGCGGGTCCTCCAGATACGCAGTATTTT.

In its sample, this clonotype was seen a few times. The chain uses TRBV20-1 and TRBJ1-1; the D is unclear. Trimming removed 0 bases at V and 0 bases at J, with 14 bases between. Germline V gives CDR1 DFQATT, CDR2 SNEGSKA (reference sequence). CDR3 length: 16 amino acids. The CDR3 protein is CSARDQRGTMNTEAFF. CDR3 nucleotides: TGCAGTGCTAGAGATCAACGCGGCACCATGAACACTGAAGCTTTCTTT.

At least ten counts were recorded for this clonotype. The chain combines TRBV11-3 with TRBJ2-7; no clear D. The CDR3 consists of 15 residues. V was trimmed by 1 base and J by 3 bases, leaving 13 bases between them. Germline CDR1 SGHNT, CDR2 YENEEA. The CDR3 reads CASSLGPEKDYEQYF. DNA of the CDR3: TGTGCCAGCAGCTTAGGCCCCGAGAAAGACTACGAGCAGTACTTC.

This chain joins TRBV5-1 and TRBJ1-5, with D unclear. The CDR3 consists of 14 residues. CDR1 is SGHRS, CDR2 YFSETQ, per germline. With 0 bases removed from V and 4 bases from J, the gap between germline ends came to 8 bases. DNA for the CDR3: TGCGCCAGCAGCTTGGTACAGATGAATCAGCCCCAGCATTTT. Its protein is CASSLVQMNQPQHF.

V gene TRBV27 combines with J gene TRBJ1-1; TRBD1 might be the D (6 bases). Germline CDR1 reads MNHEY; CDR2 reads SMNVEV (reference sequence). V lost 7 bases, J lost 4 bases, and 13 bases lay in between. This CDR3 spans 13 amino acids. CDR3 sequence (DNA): TGTGCCAGCATCCCGTTGGGGGCCACTGAAGCTTTCTTT. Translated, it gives CASIPLGATEAFF.

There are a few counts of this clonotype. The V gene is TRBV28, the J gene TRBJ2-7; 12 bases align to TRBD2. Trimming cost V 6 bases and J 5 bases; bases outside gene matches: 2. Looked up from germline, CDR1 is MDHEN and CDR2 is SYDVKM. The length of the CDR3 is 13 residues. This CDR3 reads CASRWTSGDEQYF. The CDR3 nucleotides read TGTGCCAGCAGGTGGACTAGCGGGGACGAGCAGTACTTC.

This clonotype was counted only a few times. CDR3 DNA sequence: TGTGCCAGCAGCCAAGATCAGAGACGGGGGGGCGCCGGGGAGCTGTTTTTT. It translates to CASSQDQRRGGAGELFF. The rearrangement uses TRBV3-1 and TRBJ2-2, with 8 positions matching TRBD2. V trimming: 0 bases; J trimming: 6 bases; junction bases outside the gene matches: 9. CDR1 is LGHDT, CDR2 YNNKEL, per germline (reference sequence). This CDR3 comprises 17 residues.

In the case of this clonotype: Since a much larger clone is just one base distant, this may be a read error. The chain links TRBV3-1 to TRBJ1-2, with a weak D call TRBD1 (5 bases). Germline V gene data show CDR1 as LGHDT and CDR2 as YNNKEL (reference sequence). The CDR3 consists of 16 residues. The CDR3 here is CASSQGASGGVYGDTF. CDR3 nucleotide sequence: TGTGCCAGCAGCCAAGGGGCGAGCGGGGGAGTTTATGGCGACACCTTC.

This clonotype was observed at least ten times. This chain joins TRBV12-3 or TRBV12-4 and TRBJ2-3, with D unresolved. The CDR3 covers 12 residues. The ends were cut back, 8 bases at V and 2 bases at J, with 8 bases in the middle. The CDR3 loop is CASSGPTDTQYF. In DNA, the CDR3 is TGTGCCAGCTCCGGACCCACAGATACGCAGTATTTT.

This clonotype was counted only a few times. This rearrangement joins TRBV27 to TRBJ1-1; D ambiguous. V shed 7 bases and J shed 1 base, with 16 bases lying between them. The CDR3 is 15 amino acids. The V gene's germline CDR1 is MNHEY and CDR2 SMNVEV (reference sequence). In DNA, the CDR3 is TGTGCCAGCACCATCGTCGCCCACGGGAACACTGAAGCTTTCTTT. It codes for CASTIVAHGNTEAFF.

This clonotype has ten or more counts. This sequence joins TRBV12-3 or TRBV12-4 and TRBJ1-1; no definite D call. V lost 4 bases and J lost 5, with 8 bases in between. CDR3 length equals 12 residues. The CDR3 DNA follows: TGTGCCAGCAGTTCCCTGGTGACTGAAGCTTTCTTT. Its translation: CASSSLVTEAFF.

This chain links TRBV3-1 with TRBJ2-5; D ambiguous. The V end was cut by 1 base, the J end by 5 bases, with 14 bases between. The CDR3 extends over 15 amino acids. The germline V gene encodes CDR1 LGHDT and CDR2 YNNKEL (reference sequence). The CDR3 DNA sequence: TGTGCCAGCAGCCAAGGAATCCCTAAGCCGGAGACCCAGTACTTC. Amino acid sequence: CASSQGIPKPETQYF.